This TCR beta chain was recovered during a study of radiotherapy plus CTLA-4 blockade in lung cancer. Study outcomes and limitations: Once radiotherapy plus ipilimumab had been given, TCR clones derived from tumor expanded in blood.

The CDR3 length is 17 residues. V was shortened by 1 base and J by 0 bases, with 13 bases between the two germline ends. CDR1 SGHDN and CDR2 FVKESK come from the germline V gene. The table came from immunoSEQ multiplex PCR; TCRdb's copy has only in-frame clones and leaves some out. This sample carries over 60,000 clones, around 87% of them seen once, and the ten largest clones take over 35%. In regard to this clone: Its antigen is unidentified.

The material sequenced was peripheral blood, taken from a patient treated with radiotherapy plus ipilimumab. The gene calls are TRBV14 and TRBJ2-1; D remains ambiguous. The clonotype was recovered from a human donor with non-small cell lung cancer that progressed on radiotherapy plus ipilimumab. CDR3 nucleotide sequence: TGTGCCAGCAGCCAAGTCAAGCGACTCAGCTCCTACAATGAGCAGTTCTTC. Translated: CASSQVKRLSSYNEQFF.